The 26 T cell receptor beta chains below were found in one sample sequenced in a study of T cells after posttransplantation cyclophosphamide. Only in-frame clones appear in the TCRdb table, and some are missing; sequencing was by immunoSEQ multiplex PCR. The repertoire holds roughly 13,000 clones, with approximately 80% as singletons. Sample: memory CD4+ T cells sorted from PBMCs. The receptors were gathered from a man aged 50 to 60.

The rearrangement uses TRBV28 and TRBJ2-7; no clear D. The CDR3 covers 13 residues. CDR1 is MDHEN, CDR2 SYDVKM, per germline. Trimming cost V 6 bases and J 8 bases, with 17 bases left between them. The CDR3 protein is CASSYASYDKQYF. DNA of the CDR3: TGTGCCAGCAGCTATGCGAGCTACGATAAGCAGTACTTC.

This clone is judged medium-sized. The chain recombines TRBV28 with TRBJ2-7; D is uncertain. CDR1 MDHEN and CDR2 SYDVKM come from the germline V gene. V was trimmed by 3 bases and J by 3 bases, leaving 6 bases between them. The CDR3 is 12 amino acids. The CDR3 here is CASSFQNYEQYF. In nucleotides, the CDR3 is TGTGCCAGCAGTTTCCAGAACTACGAGCAGTACTTC.

Here the CDR3 reads CASTLSTEAFF. In nucleotides, the CDR3 is TGTGCCAGCACCTTGAGCACTGAAGCTTTCTTT. V is TRBV6-6 and J is TRBJ1-1; no reliable D call. The V gene lost 7 bases and the J gene lost 4 bases, with 7 bases spanning the gap. CDR3 size: 11 residues. The germline V gene has CDR1 MNHNY and CDR2 SVGAGI (reference sequence).

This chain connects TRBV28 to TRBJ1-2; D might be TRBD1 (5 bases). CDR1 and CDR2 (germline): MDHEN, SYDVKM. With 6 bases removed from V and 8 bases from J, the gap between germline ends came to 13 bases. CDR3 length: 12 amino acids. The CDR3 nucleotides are TGTGCCAGCAGCACGGGGGAACGAGGCTACACCTTC. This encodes CASSTGERGYTF.

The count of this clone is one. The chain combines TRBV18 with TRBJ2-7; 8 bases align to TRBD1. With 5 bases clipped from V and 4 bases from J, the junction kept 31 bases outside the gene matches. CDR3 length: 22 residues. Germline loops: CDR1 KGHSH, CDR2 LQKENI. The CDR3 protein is CASSSSLTGQALGSGDRYEQYF. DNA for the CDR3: TGTGCCAGCTCATCATCCCTAACGGGACAGGCCTTAGGGTCGGGCGATAGGTACGAGCAGTACTTC.

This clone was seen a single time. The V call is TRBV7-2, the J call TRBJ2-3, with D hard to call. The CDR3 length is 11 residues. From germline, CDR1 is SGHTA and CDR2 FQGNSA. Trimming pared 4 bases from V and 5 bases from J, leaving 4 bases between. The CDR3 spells CASSSVDTQYF. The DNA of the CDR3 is TGTGCCAGCAGCTCGGTAGATACGCAGTATTTT. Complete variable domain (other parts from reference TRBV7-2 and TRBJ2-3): GAGVSQSPSNKVTEKGKDVELRCDPISGHTALYWYRQSLGQGLEFLIYFQGNSAPDKSGLPSDRFSAERTGGSVSTLTIQRTQQEDSAVYLCASSSVDTQYFGPGTRLTVL.

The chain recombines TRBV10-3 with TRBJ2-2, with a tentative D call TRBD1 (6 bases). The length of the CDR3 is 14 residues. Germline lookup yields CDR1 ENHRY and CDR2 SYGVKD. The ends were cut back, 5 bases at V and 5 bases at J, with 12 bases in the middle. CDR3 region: CAISPTQGTGELFF. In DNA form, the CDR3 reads TGTGCCATCAGTCCAACACAGGGTACCGGGGAGCTGTTTTTT.

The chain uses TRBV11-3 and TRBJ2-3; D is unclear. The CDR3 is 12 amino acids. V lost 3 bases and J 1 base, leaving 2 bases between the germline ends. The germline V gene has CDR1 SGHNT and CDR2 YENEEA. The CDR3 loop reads CASSFGTDTQYF. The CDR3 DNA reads TGTGCCAGCAGCTTCGGCACAGATACGCAGTATTTT.

CDR3 coding DNA: TGCGCCAGCAGCCAAGATGGGCTAGCGGTCGAGACCCAGTACTTC. Its translation is CASSQDGLAVETQYF. The J gene is TRBJ2-5, the V gene TRBV4-1, with 7 bases aligning to TRBD2. CDR1 is MGHRA and CDR2 is YSYEKL in the germline V gene. CDR3 length: 15 amino acids. V lost 0 bases to trimming and J lost 5 bases; unmatched junction nucleotides: 6.

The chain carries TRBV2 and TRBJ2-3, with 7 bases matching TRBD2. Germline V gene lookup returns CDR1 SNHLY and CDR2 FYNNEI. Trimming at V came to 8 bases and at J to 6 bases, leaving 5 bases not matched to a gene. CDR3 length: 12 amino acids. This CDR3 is CASGGGVDTQYF. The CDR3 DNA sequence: TGTGCCAGCGGTGGGGGGGTTGATACGCAGTATTTT.

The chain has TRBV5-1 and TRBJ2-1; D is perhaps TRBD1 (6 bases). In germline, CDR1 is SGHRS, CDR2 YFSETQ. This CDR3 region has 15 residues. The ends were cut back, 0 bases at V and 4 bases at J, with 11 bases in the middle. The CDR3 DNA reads TGCGCCAGCAGCTTGGGGACAGTGAGTTACAATGAGCAGTTCTTC. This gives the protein CASSLGTVSYNEQFF.

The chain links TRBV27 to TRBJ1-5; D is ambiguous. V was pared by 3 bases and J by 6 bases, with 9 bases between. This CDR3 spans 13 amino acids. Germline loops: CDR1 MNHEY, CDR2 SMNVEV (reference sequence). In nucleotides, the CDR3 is TGTGCCAGCAGTTTTGGCAGAGGTCAGCCCCAGCATTTT. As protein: CASSFGRGQPQHF.

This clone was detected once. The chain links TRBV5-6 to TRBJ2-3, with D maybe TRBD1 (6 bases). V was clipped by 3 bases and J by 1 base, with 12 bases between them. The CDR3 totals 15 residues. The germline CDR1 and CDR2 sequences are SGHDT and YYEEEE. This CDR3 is CASSSGGGGTDTQYF. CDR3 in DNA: TGTGCCAGCAGCTCAGGTGGGGGCGGCACAGATACGCAGTATTTT.

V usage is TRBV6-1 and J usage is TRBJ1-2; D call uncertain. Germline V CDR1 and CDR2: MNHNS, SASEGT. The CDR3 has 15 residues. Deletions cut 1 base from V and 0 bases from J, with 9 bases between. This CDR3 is CASSEGGLANYGYTF. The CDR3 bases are TGTGCCAGCAGTGAAGGCGGACTCGCTAACTATGGCTACACCTTC.

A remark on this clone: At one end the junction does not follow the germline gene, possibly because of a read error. CDR3 loop: CASSKEGGADTQYF. The CDR3 DNA reads TGTGCCAGCAGCAAAGAGGGGGGGGCGGATACGCAGTATTTT. The chain employs TRBV4-2 and TRBJ2-3, with D perhaps TRBD2 (7 bases). The germline V gene has CDR1 LGHNA and CDR2 YNFKEQ. CDR3 size: 14 residues.

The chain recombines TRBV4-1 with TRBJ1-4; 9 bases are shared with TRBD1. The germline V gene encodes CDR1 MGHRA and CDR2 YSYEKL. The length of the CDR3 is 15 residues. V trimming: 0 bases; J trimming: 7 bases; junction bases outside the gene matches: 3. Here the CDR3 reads CASSQEGTGFEKLFF. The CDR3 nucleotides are TGCGCCAGCAGCCAAGAAGGGACAGGGTTTGAAAAACTGTTTTTT.

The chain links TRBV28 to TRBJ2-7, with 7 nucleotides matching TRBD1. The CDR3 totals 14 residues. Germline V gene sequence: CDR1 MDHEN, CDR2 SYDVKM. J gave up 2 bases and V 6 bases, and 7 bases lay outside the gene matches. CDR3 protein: CASRKAGTAYEQYF. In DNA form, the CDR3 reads TGTGCCAGCAGAAAAGCAGGGACAGCCTACGAGCAGTACTTC.

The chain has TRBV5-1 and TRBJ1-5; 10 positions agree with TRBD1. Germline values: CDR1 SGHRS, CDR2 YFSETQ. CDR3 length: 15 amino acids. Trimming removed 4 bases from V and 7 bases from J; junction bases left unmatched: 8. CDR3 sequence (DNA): TGCGCCAGCAGCCGGGGGACAGGGGCCGGGCAGCCCCAGCATTTT. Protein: CASSRGTGAGQPQHF.

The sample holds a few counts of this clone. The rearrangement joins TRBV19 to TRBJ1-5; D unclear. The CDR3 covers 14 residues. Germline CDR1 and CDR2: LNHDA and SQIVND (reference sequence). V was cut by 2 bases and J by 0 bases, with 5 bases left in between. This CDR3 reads CASSISHSNQPQHF. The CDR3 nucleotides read TGTGCCAGTAGTATATCCCATAGCAATCAGCCCCAGCATTTT.

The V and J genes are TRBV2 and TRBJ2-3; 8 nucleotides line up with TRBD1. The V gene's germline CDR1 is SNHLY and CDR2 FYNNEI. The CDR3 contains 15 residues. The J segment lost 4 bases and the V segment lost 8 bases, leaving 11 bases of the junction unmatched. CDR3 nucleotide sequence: TGTGCCAGCCACTCCTCAGGGGGCGCGGCAGATACGCAGTATTTT. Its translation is CASHSSGGAADTQYF.

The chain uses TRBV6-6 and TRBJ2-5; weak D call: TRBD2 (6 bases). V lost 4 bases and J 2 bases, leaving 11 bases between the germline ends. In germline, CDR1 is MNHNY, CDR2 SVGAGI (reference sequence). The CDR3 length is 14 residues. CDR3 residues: CASSLGGGQETQYF. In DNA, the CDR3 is TGTGCCAGCAGTTTGGGGGGAGGTCAAGAGACCCAGTACTTC.

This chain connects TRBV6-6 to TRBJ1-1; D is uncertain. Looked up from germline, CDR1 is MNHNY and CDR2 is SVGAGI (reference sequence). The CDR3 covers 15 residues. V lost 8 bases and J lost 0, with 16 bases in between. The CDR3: CASRTLTTLNTEAFF. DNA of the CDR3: TGTGCCAGCCGAACCCTGACAACATTGAACACTGAAGCTTTCTTT.

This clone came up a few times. In DNA form, the CDR3 reads TGCGCCAGCAGCCAGAGGACTAGCGGGGACCAAGAGACCCAGTACTTC. It specifies CASSQRTSGDQETQYF. The chain carries TRBV4-3 and TRBJ2-5; 12 nucleotides line up with TRBD2. The CDR3 sequence is 16 residues long. Germline trimming cut 3 bases from V and 0 bases from J; bases unmatched to any gene: 2. Per germline, CDR1 LGHNA and CDR2 YSLEER.

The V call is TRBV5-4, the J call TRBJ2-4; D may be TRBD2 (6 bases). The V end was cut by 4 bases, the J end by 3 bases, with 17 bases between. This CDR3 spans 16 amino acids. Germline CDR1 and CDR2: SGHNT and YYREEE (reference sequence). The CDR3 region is CASSHWGVGGKNIQYF. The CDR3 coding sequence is TGTGCCAGCAGCCATTGGGGCGTCGGGGGCAAAAACATTCAGTACTTC.

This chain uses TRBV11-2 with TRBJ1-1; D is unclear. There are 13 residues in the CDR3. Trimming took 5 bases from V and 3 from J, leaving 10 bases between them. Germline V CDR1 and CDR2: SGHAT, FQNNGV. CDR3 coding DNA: TGTGCCAGCAGCCCCAGAATGGACACTGAAGCTTTCTTT. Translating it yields CASSPRMDTEAFF.

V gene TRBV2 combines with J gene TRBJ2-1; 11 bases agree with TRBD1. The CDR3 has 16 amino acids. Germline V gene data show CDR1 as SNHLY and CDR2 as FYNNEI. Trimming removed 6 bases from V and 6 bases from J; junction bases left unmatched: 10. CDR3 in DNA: TGTGCCAGCAGCCAGCTCGGACAGGGGGCCAGCAATGAGCAGTTCTTC. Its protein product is CASSQLGQGASNEQFF.